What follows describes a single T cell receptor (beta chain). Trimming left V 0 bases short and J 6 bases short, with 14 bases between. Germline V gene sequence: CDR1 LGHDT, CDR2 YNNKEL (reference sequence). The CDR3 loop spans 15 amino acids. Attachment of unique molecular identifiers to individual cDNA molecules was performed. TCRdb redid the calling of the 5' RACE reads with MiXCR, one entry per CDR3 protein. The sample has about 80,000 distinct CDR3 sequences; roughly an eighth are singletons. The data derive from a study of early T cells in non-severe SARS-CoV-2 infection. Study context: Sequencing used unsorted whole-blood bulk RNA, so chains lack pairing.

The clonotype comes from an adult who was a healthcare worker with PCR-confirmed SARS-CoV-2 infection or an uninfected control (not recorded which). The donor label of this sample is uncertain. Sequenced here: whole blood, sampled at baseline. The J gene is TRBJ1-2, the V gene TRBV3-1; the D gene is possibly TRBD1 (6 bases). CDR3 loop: CASSQDRDRSDGYTF. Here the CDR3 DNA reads TGTGCCAGCAGCCAAGATAGAGACAGGTCGGATGGCTACACCTTC.